This entry lists 5 T cell receptor beta chains sequenced from one sample in a study of blood T cell repertoires in COVID-19 (dated by TCRdb to 2020 to 2022). Libraries were constructed by the immunoSEQ multiplex PCR assay. TCRdb re-hosts the immuneACCESS table, in-frame sequences only. Its copies lack some clones; in the studies checked, an unresolved V gene accounts for under half of them, and the cause for the rest is not known. Here the sample has 300,000 or so clones; 86% occur a single time. 1.5% to 2% of the sample is in the top ten clones. The sequencing sample was made of peripheral blood. The receptors were sampled from a woman between 50 and 59 years old with acute or convalescent COVID-19.

The genes are TRBV7-8 and TRBJ2-2; 11 bases agree with TRBD1. The CDR3 extends over 16 amino acids. J lost 6 bases, V lost 5 bases, and 8 bases had no gene match. Germline lookup yields CDR1 SGHVS and CDR2 FQNEAQ. The CDR3 sequence is CASSIRTGGAAGELFF. In DNA, the CDR3 is TGTGCCAGCAGCATACGGACAGGGGGCGCAGCCGGGGAGCTGTTTTTT. Combining the CDR3 with reference TRBV7-8 and TRBJ2-2 gives the whole variable domain GAGVSQSPRYKVAKRGQDVALRCDPISGHVSLFWYQQALGQGPEFLTYFQNEAQLDKSGLPSDRFFAERPEGSVSTLKIQRTQQEDSAVYLCASSIRTGGAAGELFFGEGSRLTVL.

This chain joins TRBV4-2 and TRBJ2-7; possibly TRBD2 for D (6 bases). The CDR3 has 14 amino acids. Per germline, CDR1 LGHNA and CDR2 YNFKEQ. V lost 4 bases to trimming and J lost 1 base, with 11 bases between them. The CDR3: CASSLRGRSYEQYF. CDR3 nucleotide sequence: TGTGCCAGCAGCCTACGGGGGAGGTCCTACGAGCAGTACTTC.

V usage is TRBV4-1 and J usage is TRBJ1-4; D uncertain. The germline V gene encodes CDR1 MGHRA and CDR2 YSYEKL. The CDR3 totals 15 residues. Trimming took off 2 bases at V and 0 bases at J, with 7 bases between the two ends. This chain's CDR3 is CASSQFVTTNEKLFF. The CDR3 DNA follows: TGCGCCAGCAGCCAATTCGTAACAACTAATGAAAAACTGTTTTTT.

The chain couples TRBV28 to TRBJ2-5; D possibly corresponds to TRBD1 (5 bases). The V end was cut by 0 bases, the J end by 5 bases, with 10 bases between. The CDR3 spans 14 residues. Per the germline V gene, CDR1 is MDHEN and CDR2 is SYDVKM. CDR3 nucleotides: TGTGCCAGCAGTTTATGGGACACATTGGAGACCCAGTACTTC. Protein product: CASSLWDTLETQYF.

The rearrangement links TRBV28 to TRBJ2-4, with a possible D match to TRBD1 (6 bases). Trimming removed 6 bases from V and 2 bases from J, with 14 bases in between. The germline V gene encodes CDR1 MDHEN and CDR2 SYDVKM. The CDR3 has 15 amino acids. CDR3: CASRSPRGPKNIQYF. In nucleotides, the CDR3 is TGTGCCAGCAGGTCCCCCAGGGGCCCCAAAAACATTCAGTACTTC.